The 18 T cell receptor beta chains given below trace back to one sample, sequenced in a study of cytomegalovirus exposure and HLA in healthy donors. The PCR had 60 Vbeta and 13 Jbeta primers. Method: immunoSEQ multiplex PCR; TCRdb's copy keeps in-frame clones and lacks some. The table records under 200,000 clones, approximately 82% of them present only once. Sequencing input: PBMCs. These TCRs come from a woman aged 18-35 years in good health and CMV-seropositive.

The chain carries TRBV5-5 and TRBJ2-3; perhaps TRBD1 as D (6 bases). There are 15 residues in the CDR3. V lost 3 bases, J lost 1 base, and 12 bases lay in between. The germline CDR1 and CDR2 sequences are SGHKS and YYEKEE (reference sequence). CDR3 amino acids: CASSSDWGRTDTQYF. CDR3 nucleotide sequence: TGTGCCAGCAGCTCGGATTGGGGGCGCACAGATACGCAGTATTTT. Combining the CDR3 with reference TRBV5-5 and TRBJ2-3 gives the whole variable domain DAGVTQSPTHLIKTRGQQVTLRCSPISGHKSVSWYQQVLGQGPQFIFQYYEKEERGRGNFPDRFSARQFPNYSSELNVNALLLGDSALYLCASSSDWGRTDTQYFGPGTRLTVL.

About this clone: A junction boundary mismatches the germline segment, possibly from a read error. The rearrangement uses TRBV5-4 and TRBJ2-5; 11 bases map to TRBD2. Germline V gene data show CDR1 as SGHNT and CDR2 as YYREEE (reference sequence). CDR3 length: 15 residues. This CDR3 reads CAGSKTSGDQETQYF. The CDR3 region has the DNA TGTGCCGGCAGCAAGACTAGCGGGGATCAAGAGACCCAGTACTTC.

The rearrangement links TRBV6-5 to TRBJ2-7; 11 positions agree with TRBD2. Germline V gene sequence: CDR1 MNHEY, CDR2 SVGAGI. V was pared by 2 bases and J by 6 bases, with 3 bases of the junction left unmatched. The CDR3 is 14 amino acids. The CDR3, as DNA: TGTGCCAGCAGTTACCAAACTAGCGGGGGCGAGCAGTACTTC. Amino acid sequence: CASSYQTSGGEQYF.

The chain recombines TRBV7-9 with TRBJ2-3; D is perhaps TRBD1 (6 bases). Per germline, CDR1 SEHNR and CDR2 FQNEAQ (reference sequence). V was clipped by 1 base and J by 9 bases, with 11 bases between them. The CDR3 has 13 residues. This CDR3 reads CASSLVQGETQYF. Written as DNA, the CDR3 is TGTGCCAGCAGCTTAGTACAGGGCGAAACGCAGTATTTT.

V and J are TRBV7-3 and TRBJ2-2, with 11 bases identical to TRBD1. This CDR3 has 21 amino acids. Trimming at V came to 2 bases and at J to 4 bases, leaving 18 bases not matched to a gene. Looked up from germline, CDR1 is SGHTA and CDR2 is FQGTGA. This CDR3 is CASSLGIRTGGRRGGTGELFF. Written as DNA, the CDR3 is TGTGCCAGCAGCTTAGGGATTCGGACAGGGGGCCGCCGCGGGGGCACCGGGGAGCTGTTTTTT.

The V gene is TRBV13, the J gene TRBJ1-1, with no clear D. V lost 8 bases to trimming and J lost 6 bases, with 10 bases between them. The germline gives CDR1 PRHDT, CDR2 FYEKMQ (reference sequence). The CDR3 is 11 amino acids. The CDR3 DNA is TGTGCCAGCGGCCGCGAGGCTGAAGCTTTCTTT. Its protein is CASGREAEAFF.

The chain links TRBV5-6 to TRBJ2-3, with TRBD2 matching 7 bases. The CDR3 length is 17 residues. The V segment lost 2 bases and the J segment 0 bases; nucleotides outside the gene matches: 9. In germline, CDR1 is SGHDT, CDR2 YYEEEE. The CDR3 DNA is TGTGCCAGCAGCTTACTCCACAGCGGGGCTAGCACAGATACGCAGTATTTT. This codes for CASSLLHSGASTDTQYF.

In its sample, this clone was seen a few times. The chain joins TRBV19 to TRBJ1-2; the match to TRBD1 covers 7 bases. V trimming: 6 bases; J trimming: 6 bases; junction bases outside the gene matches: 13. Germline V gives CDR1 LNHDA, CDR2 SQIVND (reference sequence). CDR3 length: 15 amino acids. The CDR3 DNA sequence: TGTGCCAGTAGCCCCTTTCCGACAGGGTGGAATGGCTACACCTTC. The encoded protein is CASSPFPTGWNGYTF.

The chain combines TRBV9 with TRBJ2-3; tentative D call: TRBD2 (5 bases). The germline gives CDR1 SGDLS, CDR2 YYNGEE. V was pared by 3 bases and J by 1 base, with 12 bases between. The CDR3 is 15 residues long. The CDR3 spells CASSGSGAGTDTQYF. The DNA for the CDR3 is TGTGCCAGCAGCGGAAGCGGAGCCGGCACAGATACGCAGTATTTT.

The CDR3 here is CASSRTGGQPQHF. The CDR3 DNA sequence: TGTGCCAGCAGCCGGACAGGGGGGCAGCCCCAGCATTTT. The chain combines TRBV7-9 with TRBJ1-5, with TRBD1 matching 10 bases. Per germline, CDR1 SEHNR and CDR2 FQNEAQ (reference sequence). V shed 5 bases and J 7 bases; nucleotides not matched to a gene: 2. The CDR3 sequence is 13 residues long.

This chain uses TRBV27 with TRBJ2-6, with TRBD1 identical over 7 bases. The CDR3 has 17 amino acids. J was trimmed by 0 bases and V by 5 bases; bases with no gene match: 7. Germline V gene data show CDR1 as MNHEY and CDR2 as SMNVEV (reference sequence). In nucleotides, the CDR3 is TGTGCCAGCAGTATCAGGGGACAGAGCTCTGGGGCCAACGTCCTGACTTTC. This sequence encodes CASSIRGQSSGANVLTF.

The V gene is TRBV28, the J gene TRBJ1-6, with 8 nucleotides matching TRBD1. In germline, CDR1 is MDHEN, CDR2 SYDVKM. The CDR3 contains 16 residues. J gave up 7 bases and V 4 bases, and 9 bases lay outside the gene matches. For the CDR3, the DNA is TGTGCCAGCAGTTACATACTCACAGGGGGGAATTCACCCCTCCACTTT. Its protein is CASSYILTGGNSPLHF.

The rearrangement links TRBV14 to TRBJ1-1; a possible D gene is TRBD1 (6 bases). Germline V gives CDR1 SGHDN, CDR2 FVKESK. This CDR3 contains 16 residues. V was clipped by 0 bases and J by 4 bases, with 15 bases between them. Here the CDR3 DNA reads TGTGCCAGCAGCCAAGATCCCAACAGGGTGGGCACTGAAGCTTTCTTT. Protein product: CASSQDPNRVGTEAFF.

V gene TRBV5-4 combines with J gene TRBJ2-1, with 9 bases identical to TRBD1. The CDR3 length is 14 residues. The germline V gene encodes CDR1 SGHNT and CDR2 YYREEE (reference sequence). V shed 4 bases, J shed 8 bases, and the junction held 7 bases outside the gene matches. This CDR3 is CASSPPGQGYEQFF. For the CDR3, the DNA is TGTGCCAGCAGCCCACCGGGACAGGGATATGAGCAGTTCTTC.

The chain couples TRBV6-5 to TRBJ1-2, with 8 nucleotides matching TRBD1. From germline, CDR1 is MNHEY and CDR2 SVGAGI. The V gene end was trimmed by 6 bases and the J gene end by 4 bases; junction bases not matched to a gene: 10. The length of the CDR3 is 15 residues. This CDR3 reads CASRPTGARGYGYTF. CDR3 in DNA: TGTGCCAGCAGGCCGACAGGGGCGCGCGGCTATGGCTACACCTTC.

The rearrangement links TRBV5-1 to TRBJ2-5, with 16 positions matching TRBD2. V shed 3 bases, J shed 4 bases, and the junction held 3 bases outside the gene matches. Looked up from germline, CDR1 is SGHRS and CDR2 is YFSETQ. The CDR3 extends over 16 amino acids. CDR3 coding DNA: TGCGCCAGCAGCTGGGGGACTAGCGGGGGGGGAGAGACCCAGTACTTC. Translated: CASSWGTSGGGETQYF.

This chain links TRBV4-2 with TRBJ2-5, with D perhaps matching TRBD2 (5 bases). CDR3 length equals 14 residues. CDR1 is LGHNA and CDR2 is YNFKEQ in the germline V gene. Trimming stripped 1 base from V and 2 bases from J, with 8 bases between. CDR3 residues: CASSQATIQETQYF. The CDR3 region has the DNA TGTGCCAGCAGCCAAGCGACTATTCAAGAGACCCAGTACTTC.

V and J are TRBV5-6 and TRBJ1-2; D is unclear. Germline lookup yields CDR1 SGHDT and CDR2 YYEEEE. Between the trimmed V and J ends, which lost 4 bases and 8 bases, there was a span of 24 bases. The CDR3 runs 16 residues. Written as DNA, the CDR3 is TGTGCCAGCAGCCCAGTCGTGGAGGCCCGGGGAGCGGGCTACACCTTC. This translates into CASSPVVEARGAGYTF.